Each of the 20 T cell receptor beta chains below was sequenced from the same sample in a study of cytomegalovirus exposure and HLA in healthy donors. Researchers ran the PCR with 60 Vbeta and 13 Jbeta primers. Assay used: immunoSEQ multiplex PCR; TCRdb lists only in-frame clones, some missing. In the table there are more than 110,000 clones, 70% to 80% of which are singletons. Sequences were obtained from PBMCs. Source of these receptors: a woman aged 55-69 years in good health and CMV-seropositive.

The sample holds one count of this clone. At the DNA level, this CDR3 is encoded by other sequences in the same sample as well. The chain links TRBV7-9 to TRBJ1-1, with D possibly being TRBD1 (6 bases). This CDR3 spans 13 amino acids. The V gene lost 5 bases and the J gene lost 1 base, with 8 bases spanning the gap. Looked up from germline, CDR1 is SEHNR and CDR2 is FQNEAQ (reference sequence). The CDR3 region has the DNA TGTGCCAGCAGCAGACAGGAGAACACTGAAGCTTTCTTT. Its protein product is CASSRQENTEAFF.

This chain joins TRBV5-6 and TRBJ1-5; D ambiguous. The CDR3 contains 15 residues. Germline CDR1 SGHDT, CDR2 YYEEEE. The V end lost 4 bases, the J end lost 4 bases, and 15 bases lay between the germline ends. CDR3 protein: CASSRRVRGNQPQHF. CDR3 sequence (DNA): TGTGCCAGCAGCCGGAGGGTGCGAGGGAATCAGCCCCAGCATTTT.

The J gene is TRBJ2-2, the V gene TRBV6-5; 7 bases line up with TRBD1. The CDR3 has 14 residues. Germline CDR1 and CDR2: MNHEY and SVGAGI. The trim removed 10 bases at V and 4 bases at J, leaving 9 bases unmatched. The CDR3 DNA is TGTGCCATCTCGACAGGGCAAGGCACCGGGGAGCTGTTTTTT. This sequence encodes CAISTGQGTGELFF.

This clone came up a few times. The CDR3 DNA sequence: TGTGCCAGCAGCTTGGCATTCACTGGGGCCAACGTCCTGACTTTC. Its protein is CASSLAFTGANVLTF. The chain has TRBV5-4 and TRBJ2-6; unclear D gene. CDR3 length equals 15 residues. The germline V and J ends were trimmed by 0 bases and 2 bases, with 6 bases remaining between them. CDR1 is SGHNT and CDR2 is YYREEE in the germline V gene (reference sequence).

This rearrangement joins TRBV12-5 to TRBJ1-2; D uncertain. CDR1 LGHNT and CDR2 FRNRAP come from the germline V gene. The CDR3 totals 15 residues. V was pared by 3 bases and J by 7 bases, with 18 bases between. The CDR3 loop reads CASGFSAGRAVGYTF. The CDR3 nucleotides are TGTGCTAGTGGTTTTTCGGCCGGGCGAGCGGTTGGCTACACCTTC.

The chain couples TRBV11-2 to TRBJ2-6; D possibly corresponds to TRBD2 (6 bases). Germline lookup yields CDR1 SGHAT and CDR2 FQNNGV. This CDR3 has 15 amino acids. With 5 bases removed from V and 4 bases from J, the gap between germline ends came to 12 bases. The CDR3 DNA is TGTGCCAGCAGCCCGAGGAGGGTCGGGGCCAACGTCCTGACTTTC. Its protein product is CASSPRRVGANVLTF.

The chain is built from TRBV7-9 and TRBJ2-1; 13 bases fit TRBD2. After removal of 4 bases from V and 7 bases from J, the junction contained 1 base not matched to a gene. Germline assignment: CDR1 SEHNR and CDR2 FQNEAQ (reference sequence). This CDR3 has 14 residues. CDR3 sequence (DNA): TGTGCCAGCAGCTGGACTAGCGGGAGTAATGAGCAGTTCTTC. This encodes CASSWTSGSNEQFF.

This chain connects TRBV2 to TRBJ1-1; tentatively, D is TRBD1 (5 bases). V gave up 6 bases and J gave up 11 bases, with 16 bases separating them. This CDR3 contains 12 residues. CDR1 is SNHLY and CDR2 is FYNNEI in the germline V gene. The CDR3 sequence is CASSGHLMGAFF. The DNA of the CDR3 is TGTGCCAGCAGCGGACACCTAATGGGCGCTTTCTTT.

The rearrangement links TRBV10-2 to TRBJ1-5, with 8 bases aligning to TRBD1. CDR3 length: 15 amino acids. Germline V gives CDR1 WSHSY, CDR2 SAAADI. V lost 2 bases to trimming and J lost 6 bases; unmatched junction nucleotides: 6. The CDR3: CASSEAGGDGQPQHF. CDR3 nucleotides: TGCGCCAGCAGTGAGGCAGGGGGCGACGGTCAGCCCCAGCATTTT.

V and J are TRBV7-8 and TRBJ2-7, with 7 bases that match TRBD1. Germline V gene data show CDR1 as SGHVS and CDR2 as FQNEAQ. This CDR3 is built from 8 residues. The CDR3 protein is CASSQQGV. DNA of the CDR3: TGTGCCAGCAGCCAACAGGGGGTC.

CDR3 region: CASSLQGTQYF. In DNA form, the CDR3 reads TGTGCCAGCAGCTTACAGGGCACGCAGTATTTT. V and J are TRBV11-2 and TRBJ2-3, with TRBD1 as a possible D gene (5 bases). V lost 2 bases, J lost 9 bases, and 6 bases lay in between. Per germline, CDR1 SGHAT and CDR2 FQNNGV. The CDR3 covers 11 residues.

This clone was observed once. V and J are TRBV5-6 and TRBJ1-4, with no clear D. V lost 1 base and J lost 3, with 4 bases in between. The CDR3 loop spans 13 amino acids. Germline CDR1 reads SGHDT; CDR2 reads YYEEEE. This CDR3 reads CASSLTANEKLFF. For the CDR3, the DNA is TGTGCCAGCAGCTTGACGGCTAATGAAAAACTGTTTTTT.

The chain has TRBV2 and TRBJ2-7; D is unresolved. Germline values: CDR1 SNHLY, CDR2 FYNNEI. There are 15 residues in the CDR3. V lost 0 bases and J lost 2, with 11 bases in between. CDR3 sequence: CASSEALFIPYEQYF. The CDR3 region has the DNA TGTGCCAGCAGTGAAGCGCTATTTATACCCTACGAGCAGTACTTC. Combining the CDR3 with reference TRBV2 and TRBJ2-7 gives the whole variable domain EPEVTQTPSHQVTQMGQEVILRCVPISNHLYFYWYRQILGQKVEFLVSFYNNEISEKSEIFDDQFSVERPDGSNFTLKIRSTKLEDSAMYFCASSEALFIPYEQYFGPGTRLTVT.

V usage is TRBV28 and J usage is TRBJ2-1; 9 bases line up with TRBD1. Germline V lookup: CDR1 MDHEN, CDR2 SYDVKM. Trimming took 7 bases from V and 3 from J; bases not matched to a gene: 7. CDR3 length: 15 amino acids. This chain's CDR3 is CASNTRQGVYNEQFF. CDR3 sequence (DNA): TGTGCCAGCAACACTCGACAGGGGGTCTACAATGAGCAGTTCTTC.

This clone was counted only a few times. The rearrangement links TRBV6-5 to TRBJ2-3; a weak D match, TRBD2 (6 bases). V gave up 0 bases and J gave up 0 bases, with 10 bases separating them. The CDR3 sequence is 16 residues long. Germline values: CDR1 MNHEY, CDR2 SVGAGI. CDR3 sequence: CASSYSGTRSTDTQYF. The CDR3 nucleotides read TGTGCCAGCAGTTACTCCGGGACTCGCAGCACAGATACGCAGTATTTT.

This sequence joins TRBV10-1 and TRBJ1-4, with D tentatively TRBD1 (6 bases). Trimming removed 0 bases from V and 1 base from J, with 6 bases in between. The CDR3 has 15 amino acids. Germline values: CDR1 WNHNN, CDR2 SYGVQD (reference sequence). CDR3 sequence reads: CASSESTGTNEKLFF. The DNA for the CDR3 is TGCGCCAGCAGTGAGTCGACAGGAACTAATGAAAAACTGTTTTTT.

The chain combines TRBV5-4 with TRBJ2-1; 7 positions match TRBD2. Germline V CDR1 and CDR2: SGHNT, YYREEE (reference sequence). The CDR3 is 14 amino acids. V shed 0 bases, J shed 10 bases, and the junction held 7 bases outside the gene matches. The CDR3 region is CASSLASAGEEQFF. In DNA form, the CDR3 reads TGTGCCAGCAGCTTGGCATCGGCGGGAGAAGAGCAGTTCTTC. The complete variable domain, with remaining parts taken from reference TRBV5-4 and TRBJ2-1, reads ETGVTQSPTHLIKTRGQQVTLRCSSQSGHNTVSWYQQALGQGPQFIFQYYREEENGRGNFPPRFSGLQFPNYSSELNVNALELDDSALYLCASSLASAGEEQFFGPGTRLTVL.

The J gene is TRBJ2-2, the V gene TRBV9; D remains ambiguous. Trimming left V 4 bases short and J 7 bases short, with 14 bases between. CDR1 is SGDLS and CDR2 is YYNGEE in the germline V gene. The CDR3 length is 14 residues. This CDR3 is CASSISSRGGELFF. The DNA for the CDR3 is TGTGCCAGCAGCATCTCTAGTCGCGGCGGGGAGCTGTTTTTT.

To note about this clone: Relative to the germline gene, one junction end is altered; a read error may explain this. V gene TRBV5-1 combines with J gene TRBJ2-5; the match to TRBD1 covers 9 bases. The end of the DNA is better explained by TRBJ2-7, so the J call may be wrong. This CDR3 has 15 residues. Germline V gene data show CDR1 as SGHRS and CDR2 as YFSETQ. The CDR3 is CASRLETGTGNEQYF. As DNA, the CDR3 is TGCGCCAGCAGATTGGAGACCGGGACAGGGAACGAGCAGTACTTC.

This clone appeared once. CDR3 sequence (DNA): TGCGCCAGCAGCGCCCTTACGGGAGACAGCTACGAGCAGTACTTC. Protein product: CASSALTGDSYEQYF. V and J are TRBV5-1 and TRBJ2-7, with a tentative D call TRBD2 (6 bases). This CDR3 has 15 amino acids. Trimming removed 4 bases at V and 3 bases at J, with 17 bases between. The germline CDR1 and CDR2 sequences are SGHRS and YFSETQ.